This is a list of T cell receptor beta chains from one sample in a study of cytomegalovirus exposure and HLA in healthy donors. Here immunoSEQ multiplex PCR was the method, and the copy in TCRdb shows in-frame clones only, minus some. Counted here are some 160,000 clones, roughly 78% occurring once; the ten biggest clones make up more than 0.55%. What was sequenced was PBMCs. Receptors were obtained from a woman aged 40 to 55 in good health and CMV-seronegative. The CDR3 runs from the conserved cysteine through the conserved F or W. The order of the fields is D gene, J gene, V gene, clone size, CDR3 protein, CDR3 DNA. A D gene is named only where the DNA matches it firmly. A row's size may be missing; if present it is once, few, many or a size class.

d_call: NA; j_call: TRBJ2-7; v_call: TRBV5-4; clone_size: NA; cdr3_aa: CASSAAPGTYEQYF; cdr3_nt: TGTGCCAGCAGCGCCGCCCCAGGGACCTACGAGCAGTACTTC
d_call: NA; j_call: TRBJ2-1; v_call: TRBV5-6; clone_size: NA; cdr3_aa: CASSNPGLHFSYNEQFF; cdr3_nt: TGTGCCAGCAGCAACCCGGGACTCCATTTTTCCTACAATGAGCAGTTCTTC
d_call: TRBD2; j_call: TRBJ2-7; v_call: TRBV9; clone_size: NA; cdr3_aa: CASSARDSGSFYEQYF; cdr3_nt: TGTGCCAGCAGCGCCCGGGATAGCGGGAGTTTCTACGAGCAGTACTTC
d_call: NA; j_call: TRBJ2-7; v_call: TRBV30; clone_size: NA; cdr3_aa: CAWSVQSEQYF; cdr3_nt: TGTGCCTGGAGTGTACAAAGCGAGCAGTACTTC
d_call: NA; j_call: TRBJ1-1; v_call: TRBV25-1; clone_size: NA; cdr3_aa: CASSAPASPRPQTEAFF; cdr3_nt: TGTGCCAGCAGTGCCCCCGCCAGTCCCAGGCCCCAGACTGAAGCTTTCTTT
d_call: NA; j_call: TRBJ1-4; v_call: TRBV6-5; clone_size: NA; cdr3_aa: CASSVSGKLFF; cdr3_nt: TGTGCCAGCAGTGTGTCCGGAAAACTGTTTTTT
d_call: TRBD1; j_call: TRBJ1-1; v_call: TRBV6-1; clone_size: few; cdr3_aa: CASIRTGRNTEAFF; cdr3_nt: TGTGCCAGCATCCGGACAGGGAGAAACACTGAAGCTTTCTTT
d_call: TRBD1; j_call: TRBJ1-2; v_call: TRBV7-7; clone_size: NA; cdr3_aa: CASSQRTGENGYTF; cdr3_nt: TGTGCTAGCAGCCAAAGGACAGGGGAAAATGGCTACACCTTC
d_call: TRBD1; j_call: TRBJ1-1; v_call: TRBV19; clone_size: few; cdr3_aa: CASDRGLETEAFF; cdr3_nt: TGTGCCAGTGACAGGGGGCTTGAGACTGAAGCTTTCTTT
d_call: TRBD2; j_call: TRBJ2-1; v_call: TRBV28; clone_size: NA; cdr3_aa: CATWETSGRAEQFF; cdr3_nt: TGTGCCACGTGGGAGACTAGCGGGAGGGCGGAGCAGTTCTTC
d_call: TRBD2; j_call: TRBJ2-7; v_call: TRBV30; clone_size: NA; cdr3_aa: CAWTSGNHEQYF; cdr3_nt: TGTGCCTGGACTAGCGGGAACCACGAGCAGTACTTC
d_call: NA; j_call: TRBJ1-1; v_call: TRBV5-5; clone_size: NA; cdr3_aa: CASSLARLIEAFF; cdr3_nt: TGTGCCAGCAGCTTGGCCAGGCTTATTGAAGCTTTCTTT
d_call: NA; j_call: TRBJ2-1; v_call: TRBV7-3; clone_size: NA; cdr3_aa: CASIFWAAGPIPYNEQFF; cdr3_nt: TGTGCCAGCATTTTTTGGGCCGCGGGTCCCATTCCTTACAATGAGCAGTTCTTC
d_call: NA; j_call: TRBJ2-7; v_call: TRBV14; clone_size: NA; cdr3_aa: CASSHAGEQYF; cdr3_nt: TGTGCCAGCAGCCATGCGGGCGAGCAGTACTTC
d_call: NA; j_call: TRBJ1-1; v_call: TRBV6-1; clone_size: NA; cdr3_aa: CASSEGAEAFF; cdr3_nt: TGTGCCAGCAGTGAAGGAGCCGAAGCTTTCTTT
d_call: TRBD1; j_call: TRBJ1-1; v_call: TRBV5-4; clone_size: few; cdr3_aa: CASSYGTGFAEAFF; cdr3_nt: TGTGCCAGCAGCTACGGGACAGGGTTTGCTGAAGCTTTCTTT
d_call: TRBD2; j_call: TRBJ2-1; v_call: TRBV9; clone_size: NA; cdr3_aa: CASSVFSGGADEQFF; cdr3_nt: TGTGCCAGCAGCGTATTTAGCGGGGGGGCCGATGAGCAGTTCTTC
d_call: TRBD1; j_call: TRBJ2-7; v_call: TRBV6-1; clone_size: many; cdr3_aa: CASSPQGASSYEQYF; cdr3_nt: TGTGCCAGCAGCCCACAGGGGGCAAGCTCCTACGAGCAGTACTTC
d_call: TRBD2; j_call: TRBJ2-3; v_call: TRBV5-1; clone_size: once; cdr3_aa: CASSSGLAGTRADTQYF; cdr3_nt: TGCGCCAGCAGCTCGGGACTAGCGGGAACTCGTGCAGATACGCAGTATTTT
d_call: TRBD1; j_call: TRBJ1-2; v_call: TRBV19; clone_size: NA; cdr3_aa: CASTPLAGDRENGYTF; cdr3_nt: TGTGCCAGTACCCCTTTAGCCGGGGACAGGGAAAATGGCTACACCTTC
d_call: TRBD1; j_call: TRBJ2-7; v_call: TRBV7-9; clone_size: NA; cdr3_aa: CASSLGLTGPTGQYF; cdr3_nt: TGTGCCAGCAGCTTAGGATTGACAGGGCCCACGGGGCAGTACTTC
d_call: TRBD1; j_call: TRBJ2-1; v_call: TRBV7-9; clone_size: NA; cdr3_aa: CASSPRTGGTYNEQFF; cdr3_nt: TGTGCCAGCAGCCCCAGGACAGGGGGTACCTACAATGAGCAGTTCTTC
d_call: TRBD1; j_call: TRBJ2-7; v_call: TRBV5-1; clone_size: NA; cdr3_aa: CASSLIQGGSYEQYF; cdr3_nt: TGCGCCAGCAGCTTGATACAGGGGGGTTCCTACGAGCAGTACTTC
d_call: TRBD2; j_call: TRBJ2-3; v_call: TRBV4-1; clone_size: NA; cdr3_aa: CASSRIPGTSGGARGDTQYF; cdr3_nt: TGCGCCAGCAGCCGAATACCCGGCACTAGCGGGGGGGCTAGGGGAGATACGCAGTATTTT
d_call: NA; j_call: TRBJ2-5; v_call: TRBV10-3; clone_size: NA; cdr3_aa: CATCPAGGETQYF; cdr3_nt: TGTGCCACCTGTCCCGCAGGCGGGGAGACCCAGTACTTC
d_call: NA; j_call: TRBJ1-1; v_call: TRBV7-8; clone_size: few; cdr3_aa: CASSVGGIWGAFF; cdr3_nt: TGTGCCAGCAGCGTCGGGGGGATTTGGGGGGCTTTCTTT
d_call: NA; j_call: TRBJ2-7; v_call: TRBV20-1; clone_size: NA; cdr3_aa: CSASRIYEQYF; cdr3_nt: TGCAGTGCTAGCAGGATCTACGAGCAGTACTTC
d_call: NA; j_call: TRBJ2-2; v_call: TRBV5-4; clone_size: few; cdr3_aa: CASSPVRGLTGELFF; cdr3_nt: TGTGCCAGCAGCCCTGTAAGGGGACTCACCGGGGAGCTGTTTTTT
d_call: TRBD1; j_call: TRBJ1-2; v_call: TRBV19; clone_size: NA; cdr3_aa: CASSPPGQGLHGYTF; cdr3_nt: TGTGCCAGTAGCCCTCCGGGACAGGGCTTACATGGCTACACCTTC
d_call: TRBD2; j_call: TRBJ2-5; v_call: TRBV29-1; clone_size: NA; cdr3_aa: CSVPALAGKETQYF; cdr3_nt: TGCAGCGTCCCCGCGTTAGCGGGTAAAGAGACCCAGTACTTC
d_call: NA; j_call: TRBJ2-7; v_call: TRBV9; clone_size: NA; cdr3_aa: CASSPALQDYEQYF; cdr3_nt: TGTGCCAGCAGCCCGGCTCTGCAGGATTACGAGCAGTACTTC
d_call: TRBD1; j_call: TRBJ2-3; v_call: TRBV19; clone_size: NA; cdr3_aa: CASSLNPGQGIDTQYF; cdr3_nt: TGTGCCAGTAGTTTGAACCCGGGACAGGGAATAGATACGCAGTATTTT
d_call: NA; j_call: TRBJ1-1; v_call: TRBV6-6; clone_size: NA; cdr3_aa: CASSYSQNTEAFF; cdr3_nt: TGTGCCAGCAGTTACTCCCAGAACACTGAAGCTTTCTTT
d_call: TRBD1; j_call: TRBJ2-3; v_call: TRBV5-1; clone_size: NA; cdr3_aa: CASSFQGTGQDTQYF; cdr3_nt: TGCGCCAGCAGCTTCCAGGGGACAGGGCAAGATACGCAGTATTTT
d_call: NA; j_call: TRBJ1-2; v_call: TRBV4-1; clone_size: NA; cdr3_aa: CASSHPPERGGSGYGYTF; cdr3_nt: TGCGCCAGCAGCCATCCCCCAGAGAGAGGGGGTTCGGGCTATGGCTACACCTTC
d_call: NA; j_call: TRBJ2-1; v_call: TRBV10-2; clone_size: NA; cdr3_aa: CATGEGPGNEQFF; cdr3_nt: TGCGCCACCGGGGAAGGCCCTGGCAATGAGCAGTTCTTC
d_call: TRBD1; j_call: TRBJ2-2; v_call: TRBV30; clone_size: NA; cdr3_aa: CALSGTGTNTGELFF; cdr3_nt: TGTGCCTTATCTGGGACAGGGACGAACACCGGGGAGCTGTTTTTT
d_call: TRBD1; j_call: TRBJ1-2; v_call: TRBV9; clone_size: NA; cdr3_aa: CASSATFGTVYGYTF; cdr3_nt: TGTGCCAGCAGCGCAACCTTCGGGACAGTCTATGGCTACACCTTC
d_call: TRBD1; j_call: TRBJ2-7; v_call: TRBV30; clone_size: NA; cdr3_aa: CAWGRGQGRDEQYF; cdr3_nt: TGTGCCTGGGGACGAGGACAGGGTAGGGACGAGCAGTACTTC
d_call: NA; j_call: TRBJ2-7; v_call: TRBV5-6; clone_size: NA; cdr3_aa: CASTMGGGSYEQYF; cdr3_nt: TGTGCCAGCACGATGGGAGGGGGCTCCTACGAGCAGTACTTC
d_call: NA; j_call: TRBJ1-6; v_call: TRBV25-1; clone_size: NA; cdr3_aa: CASSESDYSPHF; cdr3_nt: TGTGCCAGCAGTGAATCGGATTATAGCCCCCACTTT
d_call: NA; j_call: TRBJ2-3; v_call: TRBV6-1; clone_size: NA; cdr3_aa: CASSLQMTGTDTQYF; cdr3_nt: TGTGCCAGCAGTCTACAGATGACCGGCACAGATACGCAGTATTTT
d_call: TRBD2; j_call: TRBJ2-1; v_call: TRBV19; clone_size: NA; cdr3_aa: CASRVSGRSYNEQFF; cdr3_nt: TGTGCCAGTAGAGTTAGCGGGAGGTCCTACAATGAGCAGTTCTTC
d_call: NA; j_call: TRBJ2-1; v_call: TRBV14; clone_size: NA; cdr3_aa: CASSQDPREWNEQFF; cdr3_nt: TGTGCCAGCAGCCAAGATCCCAGGGAATGGAATGAGCAGTTCTTC
d_call: NA; j_call: TRBJ1-5; v_call: TRBV27; clone_size: NA; cdr3_aa: CASSKGAWEGGSNQPQHF; cdr3_nt: TGTGCCAGCAGCAAGGGAGCCTGGGAGGGAGGGAGCAATCAGCCCCAGCATTTT
d_call: NA; j_call: TRBJ2-7; v_call: TRBV13; clone_size: NA; cdr3_aa: CASSLSGSSSYEQYF; cdr3_nt: TGTGCCAGCAGCTTATCAGGGTCTAGCTCCTACGAGCAGTACTTC